This T cell receptor beta chain was obtained from a study of cytomegalovirus exposure and HLA in healthy donors. The CDR3 runs 13 residues. The germline gives CDR1 SGDLS, CDR2 YYNGEE. Deletions cut 7 bases from V and 0 bases from J, with 10 bases between. The PCR made use of 60 Vbeta and 13 Jbeta primers. Only in-frame clones appear in the TCRdb table, and some are missing; sequencing was by immunoSEQ multiplex PCR. Of about 200,000 clones detected, around 75% appear once; the ten largest clones hold approximately 0.4%. The sample consisted of PBMCs. This TCR was sampled from a male donor in good health and CMV-seropositive. This chain uses TRBV9 with TRBJ1-1; TRBD1 is a possible D gene (5 bases). This CDR3 is CASGDSMNTEAFF. Written as DNA, the CDR3 is TGTGCCAGCGGCGACAGTATGAACACTGAAGCTTTCTTT.